This T cell receptor (beta chain) was sequenced for a study of blood T cell repertoires in COVID-19. Data came from immunoSEQ multiplex PCR; TCRdb stores just in-frame clones and leaves some out. The sample has over 80,000 clones, 80% to 90% seen once; the top ten hold roughly 21%. CDR3 length: 13 residues. V was shortened by 3 bases and J by 3 bases, with 10 bases between the two germline ends. Looked up from germline, CDR1 is SGHRS and CDR2 is YFSETQ. This receptor was obtained from a human donor in a cohort sampled during active COVID-19. The chain is built from TRBV5-1 and TRBJ2-7; the D gene is possibly TRBD1 (6 bases). The sequenced sample was peripheral blood. CDR3 nucleotide sequence: TGCGCCAGCAGCTCAGGGGATAACTACGAGCAGTACTTC. It translates to CASSSGDNYEQYF.